This entry lists 20 T cell receptor beta chains sequenced from one sample in a study of cytomegalovirus exposure and HLA in healthy donors. Repertoires were generated with immunoSEQ multiplex PCR, while TCRdb's copy carries only in-frame clones and drops some. The sample lists under 300,000 clones; around 85% were seen once. Sequenced input: PBMCs. Receptors were obtained from a woman aged 18-29 years in good health and CMV-seronegative.

This chain uses TRBV7-9 with TRBJ1-3; D call uncertain. Germline CDR1 is SEHNR and CDR2 is FQNEAQ (reference sequence). This CDR3 is built from 15 residues. V was cut by 2 bases and J by 0 bases, with 8 bases left in between. CDR3 bases: TGTGCCAGCAGCTTACTCAGTCCCTCTGGAAACACCATATATTTT. Encoded protein: CASSLLSPSGNTIYF.

The chain is built from TRBV6-5 and TRBJ1-3; D is unclear. The CDR3 runs 14 residues. From germline, CDR1 is MNHEY and CDR2 SVGAGI. Deletions cut 6 bases from V and 0 bases from J, with 9 bases between. The chain's CDR3 is CASSDWSSGNTIYF. The CDR3 region has the DNA TGTGCCAGCAGCGACTGGAGCTCTGGAAACACCATATATTTT.

The chain recombines TRBV6-5 with TRBJ2-7; 9 bases agree with TRBD2. The J segment lost 1 base and the V segment lost 4 bases, leaving 5 bases of the junction unmatched. The CDR3 has 15 residues. Germline loops: CDR1 MNHEY, CDR2 SVGAGI. DNA for the CDR3: TGTGCCAGCAGTTTAGGGACTAGCAGTTCCTACGAGCAGTACTTC. It encodes CASSLGTSSSYEQYF.

This clone was counted only a few times. The chain uses TRBV18 and TRBJ2-7; possible D gene TRBD1, 5 bases. Trimming took off 2 bases at V and 0 bases at J, with 11 bases between the two ends. Germline-derived CDR1 and CDR2 are KGHSH and LQKENI. The CDR3 extends over 15 amino acids. The CDR3: CASSPGQKPSYEQYF. The CDR3 nucleotides are TGTGCCAGCTCACCAGGACAAAAACCCTCCTACGAGCAGTACTTC.

The chain combines TRBV7-9 with TRBJ2-7, with D perhaps matching TRBD1 (6 bases). The CDR3 loop spans 18 amino acids. CDR1 is SEHNR and CDR2 is FQNEAQ in the germline V gene (reference sequence). V lost 4 bases and J 4 bases, leaving 26 bases between the germline ends. Here the CDR3 reads CASSSGTWSSSMGYEQYF. In nucleotides, the CDR3 is TGTGCCAGCAGCTCCGGGACATGGTCGAGCTCTATGGGATACGAGCAGTACTTC.

The chain carries TRBV9 and TRBJ1-1; a weak D match, TRBD1 (6 bases). This CDR3 spans 19 amino acids. V shed 0 bases and J shed 1 base, with 22 bases lying between them. The germline V gene encodes CDR1 SGDLS and CDR2 YYNGEE. The CDR3 here is CASSVESFGPGDWNTEAFF. The CDR3 region has the DNA TGTGCCAGCAGCGTAGAATCCTTTGGGCCAGGGGATTGGAACACTGAAGCTTTCTTT.

The gene calls are TRBV9 and TRBJ1-2; 9 nucleotides match TRBD1. V dropped 0 bases and J dropped 8; count of bases not matched to a gene: 8. Germline V gene sequence: CDR1 SGDLS, CDR2 YYNGEE. The CDR3 has 15 amino acids. The CDR3, as DNA: TGTGCCAGCAGCGTAGGAGGAACAGGGGGCAAGGGCTACACCTTC. Protein product: CASSVGGTGGKGYTF.

The chain links TRBV28 to TRBJ1-2; TRBD1 is a possible D gene (5 bases). The CDR3 spans 14 residues. Per germline, CDR1 MDHEN and CDR2 SYDVKM. Between the trimmed V and J ends, which lost 5 bases and 1 base, there was a span of 11 bases. CDR3 sequence: CASSPTANNYGYTF. The CDR3 DNA reads TGTGCCAGCAGTCCGACAGCTAATAACTATGGCTACACCTTC.

The chain couples TRBV5-1 to TRBJ1-3; 8 nucleotides agree with TRBD1. The CDR3 totals 16 residues. Trimming took 0 bases from V and 4 from J; bases not matched to a gene: 6. Germline CDR1 reads SGHRS; CDR2 reads YFSETQ. The CDR3 DNA follows: TGCGCCAGCAGCTTGGTTGACAGGGGTCCAGGAAACACCATATATTTT. This codes for CASSLVDRGPGNTIYF. The complete variable domain, with remaining parts taken from reference TRBV5-1 and TRBJ1-3, reads KAGVTQTPRYLIKTRGQQVTLSCSPISGHRSVSWYQQTPGQGLQFLFEYFSETQRNKGNFPGRFSGRQFSNSRSEMNVSTLELGDSALYLCASSLVDRGPGNTIYFGEGSWLTVV.

CDR3 sequence: CASSYSNPRRGYTF. CDR3 nucleotides: TGTGCCAGCAGTTACTCGAACCCCCGGCGGGGCTACACCTTC. The V and J genes are TRBV6-6 and TRBJ1-2; D gene ambiguous. The CDR3 consists of 14 residues. Germline V gene lookup returns CDR1 MNHNY and CDR2 SVGAGI (reference sequence). Trimming took 0 bases from V and 8 from J, leaving 13 bases between them.

V gene TRBV6-5 combines with J gene TRBJ1-6; D may be TRBD1 (6 bases). Germline lookup yields CDR1 MNHEY and CDR2 SVGAGI. Trimming pared 6 bases from V and 7 bases from J, leaving 16 bases between. The length of the CDR3 is 15 residues. CDR3 sequence (DNA): TGTGCCAGCAGCGTCACTACAGGGCGGAATTCACCCCTCCACTTT. This translates into CASSVTTGRNSPLHF.

This chain links TRBV27 with TRBJ2-7; 8 bases match TRBD1. Per germline, CDR1 MNHEY and CDR2 SMNVEV (reference sequence). The CDR3 has 10 amino acids. CDR3 DNA sequence: TGTACGACAGGGGACTACGAGCAGTACTTC. Residues: CTTGDYEQYF.

The chain links TRBV6-6 to TRBJ1-1, with TRBD1 matching over 8 bases. Germline trimming cut 8 bases from V and 1 base from J; bases unmatched to any gene: 6. This CDR3 spans 14 amino acids. Germline assignment: CDR1 MNHNY and CDR2 SVGAGI (reference sequence). The CDR3 here is CASRLGTGNTEAFF. The CDR3, as DNA: TGTGCCAGCCGTCTAGGGACAGGGAACACTGAAGCTTTCTTT.

The chain is built from TRBV18 and TRBJ1-5; no clear D. The CDR3 has 14 residues. Germline lookup yields CDR1 KGHSH and CDR2 LQKENI. Trimming left V 1 base short and J 5 bases short, with 9 bases between. The CDR3 loop is CASSPQQMDQPQHF. The CDR3 DNA reads TGTGCCAGCTCACCACAACAGATGGATCAGCCCCAGCATTTT. Filled out from reference TRBV18 and TRBJ1-5, the complete variable domain reads NAGVMQNPRHLVRRRGQEARLRCSPMKGHSHVYWYRQLPEEGLKFMVYLQKENIIDESGMPKERFSAEFPKEGPSILRIQQVVRGDSAAYFCASSPQQMDQPQHFGDGTRLSIL.

V is TRBV28 and J is TRBJ1-5, with D unresolved. The V end lost 10 bases, the J end lost 0 bases, and 13 bases lay between the germline ends. CDR1 is MDHEN and CDR2 is SYDVKM in the germline V gene. The length of the CDR3 is 14 residues. The CDR3 nucleotides are TGTGCCATCGCGGCGGGTTATAGCAATCAGCCCCAGCATTTT. Its protein is CAIAAGYSNQPQHF.

The chain carries TRBV28 and TRBJ1-6, with D maybe TRBD1 (6 bases). The CDR3 is 12 amino acids. The V end lost 10 bases, the J end lost 8 bases, and 12 bases lay between the germline ends. Germline CDR1 is MDHEN and CDR2 is SYDVKM. Here the CDR3 reads CATQGGDSPLHF. Here the CDR3 DNA reads TGTGCCACCCAAGGGGGAGATTCACCCCTCCACTTT.

V and J are TRBV30 and TRBJ2-5, with a tentative D call TRBD1 (6 bases). CDR1 GTSNPN and CDR2 SVGIG come from the germline V gene (reference sequence). The germline V and J ends were trimmed by 3 bases and 5 bases, with 16 bases remaining between them. The CDR3 consists of 14 residues. CDR3 in DNA: TGTGCCTGGAGAGACACTGCAGGGGTTGAGACCCAGTACTTC. It specifies CAWRDTAGVETQYF.

This clone occurred a few times. The CDR3 loop is CASSVDSGTDEKLFF. In DNA form, the CDR3 reads TGTGCCAGCAGCGTAGACTCGGGAACGGATGAAAAACTGTTTTTT. The V call is TRBV9, the J call TRBJ1-4; no firm D call. V was clipped by 0 bases and J by 6 bases, with 12 bases between them. Germline CDR1 and CDR2: SGDLS and YYNGEE. The CDR3 is 15 amino acids.

V gene TRBV5-1 combines with J gene TRBJ2-2; 13 positions agree with TRBD2. Per the germline V gene, CDR1 is SGHRS and CDR2 is YFSETQ. The CDR3 sequence is 16 residues long. V was clipped by 0 bases and J by 6 bases; unmatched bases: 2. The CDR3 DNA reads TGCGCCAGCAGCTTGGAACTAGCGGGAGGGTCCGGGGAGCTGTTTTTT. This gives the protein CASSLELAGGSGELFF.

V usage is TRBV6-5 and J usage is TRBJ2-7; 10 bases align to TRBD2. J was trimmed by 7 bases and V by 4 bases; bases with no gene match: 4. The CDR3 spans 13 residues. From germline, CDR1 is MNHEY and CDR2 SVGAGI. The CDR3 DNA is TGTGCCAGCAGTTTTCTGGGACTAGCGGAGCAGTACTTC. It translates to CASSFLGLAEQYF.